This T cell receptor (beta chain) comes out of a study of technical replicates of blood from a handful of donors (dated by TCRdb to 2016 to 2017). Libraries were made using the immunoSEQ multiplex PCR assay. Imported from immuneACCESS, the table was reduced by TCRdb to in-frame sequences with V and J called. These copies leave out some clones; in studies compared against another copy, an unresolved V gene accounts for under half, and the cause of the remainder is not known. Here the sample has around 100,000 clones; 85% to 95% occur a single time. The ten largest clones represent 0.34% of the sample. Comment on this clone: Its antigen remains undetermined. No much larger clone is present one base from it, and per-base qualities are unavailable.

The sequence came from a human donor in good health. Material: T cells isolated from PBMCs.

The CDR3 region reads CASSLIGLAESDTQYF. The sequenced DNA: TGTGCCAGCAGCTTAATCGGACTAGCGGAATCAGATACGCAGTATTTT. This sequence uses TRBV5-6 and TRBJ2-3, and 10 bases in between align with TRBD2. The CDR3 sequence holds 16 residues, the cysteine and phenylalanine included. CDR3 DNA is the only sequence kept; it has 48 bases, read in frame from the first base. For CDR1 and CDR2, the germline V gene lists SGHDT and YYEEEE. The germline V end is reduced by 2 bases and the J end by 4 bases; junction bases left unmatched: 7.